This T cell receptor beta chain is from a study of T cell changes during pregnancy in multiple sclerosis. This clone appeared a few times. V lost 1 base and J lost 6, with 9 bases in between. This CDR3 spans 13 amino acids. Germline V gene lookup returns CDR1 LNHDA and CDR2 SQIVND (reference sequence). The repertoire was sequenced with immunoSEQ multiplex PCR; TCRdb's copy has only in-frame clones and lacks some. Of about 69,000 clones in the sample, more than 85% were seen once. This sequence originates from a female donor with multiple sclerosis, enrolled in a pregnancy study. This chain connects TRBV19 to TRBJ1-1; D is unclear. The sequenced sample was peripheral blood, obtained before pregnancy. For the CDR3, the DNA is TGTGCCAGTAGTATAGGGGCTATGTCTGAAGCTTTCTTT. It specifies CASSIGAMSEAFF.